A selection of T cell receptor beta chains follows, all from one sample in a study of blood T cell repertoires in COVID-19. Profiled with immunoSEQ multiplex PCR; TCRdb holds only in-frame clones, not every one. Here the sample spans about 150,000 clones, about 80% being singletons. The material sequenced was peripheral blood. The receptors were sampled from a woman aged 80 or over with acute or convalescent COVID-19. The conserved cysteine and the conserved F or W are not part of the CDR3 here. Fields, in order: CDR3 protein, V gene.

ASSWGEETQY,TRBV19
ASSQEPGTGRGEKLF,TRBV4-1
ASSLGTGSYNEQF,TRBV5-6
ASSLGQTVFLNTEAF,TRBV7-8
ASSHRQSPYTGELF,TRBV18
ASSLAGGNTGELF,TRBV5-4
ASSYRGTYEQY,TRBV5-1
ATSDSGLAGGLEQF,TRBV24-1
ASSLGPPPDRWIYGYT,TRBV27
SVLFYGYT,TRBV29-1
SGRTVNTEAF,TRBV29-1
ASKPAGHTDTQY,TRBV27
ASSISTGNTEAF,TRBV6-5
ASSPTGGFQPQH,TRBV28
ASSLGTGTPIETQY,TRBV7-7
ASSRDPYYEQY,TRBV6-5
ASSSIPGDYGYT,TRBV5-1
ASSQETRQQF,TRBV4-1